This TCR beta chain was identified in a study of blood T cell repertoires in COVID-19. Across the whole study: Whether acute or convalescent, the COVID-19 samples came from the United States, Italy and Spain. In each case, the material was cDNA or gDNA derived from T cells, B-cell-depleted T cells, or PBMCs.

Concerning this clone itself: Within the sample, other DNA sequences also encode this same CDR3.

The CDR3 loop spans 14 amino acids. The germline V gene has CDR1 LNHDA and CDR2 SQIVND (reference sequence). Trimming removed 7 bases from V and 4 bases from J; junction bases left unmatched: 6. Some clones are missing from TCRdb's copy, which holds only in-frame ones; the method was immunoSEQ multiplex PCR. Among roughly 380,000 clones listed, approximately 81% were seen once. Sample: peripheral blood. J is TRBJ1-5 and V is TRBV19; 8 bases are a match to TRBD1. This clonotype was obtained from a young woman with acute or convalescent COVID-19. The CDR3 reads CASNDRGGNQPQHF. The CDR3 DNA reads TGTGCCAGTAACGACAGGGGCGGGAATCAGCCCCAGCATTTT.